Listed below are T cell receptor beta chains from one sample, sequenced in a study of blood T cells in healthy people across ages. Using its own MiXCR run on the 5' RACE reads, TCRdb lists one record per CDR3 protein. The table lists 1.5 million to 2 million distinct CDR3 sequences, roughly 30% of them singletons. What was sequenced was blood. Receptors originate from a woman aged 25-40 years in good health. Each CDR3 is given with its conserved first and last residue. The D gene is left open where the match is weak. Clone size appears in some rows only: once, few, many, or a class for an expanded clone.

clone_size: .
v_call: TRBV28
d_call: .
j_call: TRBJ2-7
cdr3_aa: CVSSFLYYEQYF
cdr3_nt: TGTGTCAGCAGTTTCCTTTATTACGAGCAGTACTTC

clone_size: few
v_call: TRBV20-1
d_call: .
j_call: TRBJ2-1
cdr3_aa: CSAGRGDNEQFF
cdr3_nt: TGCAGTGCGGGAAGAGGGGACAATGAGCAGTTCTTC

clone_size: few
v_call: TRBV5-1
d_call: .
j_call: TRBJ2-1
cdr3_aa: CASSSTAGWEQFF
cdr3_nt: TGCGCCAGCAGCTCCACGGCGGGATGGGAGCAGTTCTTC

clone_size: .
v_call: TRBV6-5
d_call: .
j_call: TRBJ1-4
cdr3_aa: CASSLNGGWGPKRPFF
cdr3_nt: TGTGCCAGCAGTTTGAATGGCGGTTGGGGCCCAAAAAGACCGTTTTTT

clone_size: .
v_call: TRBV2
d_call: .
j_call: TRBJ2-7
cdr3_aa: CASPVPSGTLDEQYF
cdr3_nt: TGTGCCAGCCCCGTCCCTTCCGGGACTTTGGATGAGCAGTACTTC

clone_size: .
v_call: TRBV12-3/TRBV12-4
d_call: .
j_call: TRBJ2-1
cdr3_aa: CASSLADTSPQQFF
cdr3_nt: TGTGCCAGCAGTTTAGCGGACACGTCTCCCCAGCAGTTCTTC

clone_size: many
v_call: TRBV2
d_call: TRBD1
j_call: TRBJ2-7
cdr3_aa: CASRGTGSSYEQYF
cdr3_nt: TGTGCCAGCAGAGGGACAGGGAGCTCCTACGAGCAGTACTTC

clone_size: few
v_call: TRBV12-3/TRBV12-4
d_call: .
j_call: TRBJ1-5
cdr3_aa: CASTKWEQPQHF
cdr3_nt: TGTGCCAGCACCAAATGGGAGCAGCCCCAGCATTTT

clone_size: few
v_call: TRBV5-1
d_call: .
j_call: TRBJ2-7
cdr3_aa: CASSSDPKYEQYF
cdr3_nt: TGCGCCAGCAGCTCGGACCCGAAATACGAGCAGTACTTC

clone_size: .
v_call: TRBV14
d_call: .
j_call: TRBJ2-2
cdr3_aa: CASSPWTGELFF
cdr3_nt: TGTGCCAGCAGCCCCTGGACCGGGGAGCTGTTTTTT

clone_size: .
v_call: TRBV12-3/TRBV12-4
d_call: TRBD1
j_call: TRBJ1-6
cdr3_aa: CASSLRAGGTNSPLHF
cdr3_nt: TGTGCCAGCAGTTTAAGGGCAGGGGGGACGAATTCACCCCTCCACTTT

clone_size: many
v_call: TRBV12-3/TRBV12-4
d_call: .
j_call: TRBJ1-6
cdr3_aa: CASSLYQGYNSPLHF
cdr3_nt: TGTGCCAGCAGTCTCTACCAGGGTTATAATTCACCCCTCCACTTT

clone_size: .
v_call: TRBV5-1
d_call: .
j_call: TRBJ1-1
cdr3_aa: CASSLAAGSRNTEAFF
cdr3_nt: TGCGCCAGCAGCTTGGCGGCGGGCTCAAGGAACACTGAAGCTTTCTTT

clone_size: .
v_call: TRBV9
d_call: .
j_call: TRBJ2-5
cdr3_aa: CASSRGRDGETQYF
cdr3_nt: TGTGCCAGCAGCCGGGGCAGGGACGGAGAGACCCAGTACTTC

clone_size: few
v_call: TRBV28
d_call: .
j_call: TRBJ1-5
cdr3_aa: CASSLDGSDQPQHF
cdr3_nt: TGTGCCAGCAGCCTGGACGGGAGTGATCAGCCCCAGCATTTT

clone_size: .
v_call: TRBV9
d_call: .
j_call: TRBJ2-7
cdr3_aa: CASSPRTALPSEQYF
cdr3_nt: TGTGCCAGCAGCCCCCGGACCGCCCTCCCTAGCGAGCAGTACTTC

clone_size: many
v_call: TRBV10-3
d_call: TRBD2
j_call: TRBJ2-7
cdr3_aa: CAISEGMRLAGSSYEQYF
cdr3_nt: TGTGCCATCAGTGAGGGCATGCGACTAGCGGGAAGCTCCTACGAGCAGTACTTC

clone_size: many
v_call: TRBV4-3
d_call: .
j_call: TRBJ2-4
cdr3_aa: CASSQGPVDIQYF
cdr3_nt: TGCGCCAGCAGCCAAGGACCGGTGGACATTCAGTACTTC

clone_size: many
v_call: TRBV20-1
d_call: TRBD1
j_call: TRBJ2-7
cdr3_aa: CSARPTPGQASYEQYF
cdr3_nt: TGCAGTGCTAGGCCCACACCAGGACAGGCCTCCTACGAGCAGTACTTC

clone_size: few
v_call: TRBV3-1
d_call: .
j_call: TRBJ2-1
cdr3_aa: CASSQVEQGVNAEQFF
cdr3_nt: TGTGCCAGCAGCCAAGTAGAGCAGGGCGTTAATGCTGAGCAGTTCTTC

clone_size: .
v_call: TRBV27
d_call: .
j_call: TRBJ2-7
cdr3_aa: CASGSGAYKQYF
cdr3_nt: TGTGCCAGCGGGAGTGGAGCCTACAAGCAGTACTTC

clone_size: .
v_call: TRBV3-1
d_call: .
j_call: TRBJ2-7
cdr3_aa: CASSQANERADGEQYF
cdr3_nt: TGTGCCAGCAGCCAAGCCAATGAGCGGGCAGATGGGGAGCAGTACTTC

clone_size: few
v_call: TRBV7-6
d_call: .
j_call: TRBJ1-5
cdr3_aa: CASSLGQGIVQPQHF
cdr3_nt: TGTGCCAGCAGCTTAGGGCAGGGGATTGTACAGCCCCAGCATTTT

clone_size: .
v_call: TRBV7-2
d_call: TRBD1
j_call: TRBJ2-7
cdr3_aa: CASSWTGTGVAYEQYF
cdr3_nt: TGTGCCAGCAGCTGGACCGGGACAGGGGTTGCCTACGAGCAGTACTTC

clone_size: few
v_call: TRBV20-1
d_call: .
j_call: TRBJ2-7
cdr3_aa: CSARAPRGYEQYF
cdr3_nt: TGCAGTGCTAGGGCGCCTCGGGGTTACGAGCAGTACTTC

clone_size: .
v_call: TRBV10-3
d_call: TRBD1
j_call: TRBJ2-3
cdr3_aa: CAISKDRVPFTDTQYF
cdr3_nt: TGTGCCATCAGTAAGGACAGGGTACCATTCACAGATACGCAGTATTTT

clone_size: .
v_call: TRBV27
d_call: .
j_call: TRBJ2-7
cdr3_aa: CASSLGVSAFGSEQYF
cdr3_nt: TGTGCCAGCAGTTTAGGAGTTTCTGCCTTTGGATCCGAGCAGTACTTC

clone_size: .
v_call: TRBV12-3/TRBV12-4
d_call: .
j_call: TRBJ2-2
cdr3_aa: CASTWGPPEGGELFF
cdr3_nt: TGTGCCAGCACTTGGGGACCCCCTGAAGGCGGGGAGCTGTTTTTT

clone_size: .
v_call: TRBV12-3/TRBV12-4
d_call: .
j_call: TRBJ2-1
cdr3_aa: CASRINEQGSEFF
cdr3_nt: TGTGCCAGCAGGATTAACGAGCAGGGAAGTGAGTTCTTC

clone_size: .
v_call: TRBV5-5
d_call: TRBD2
j_call: TRBJ2-7
cdr3_aa: CAGSRGPSGSSYEQYF
cdr3_nt: TGTGCCGGCAGCCGGGGGCCTAGCGGGAGTTCCTACGAGCAGTACTTC

clone_size: once
v_call: TRBV5-1
d_call: .
j_call: TRBJ2-6
cdr3_aa: CASIDSSGANVRTF
cdr3_nt: TGCGCCAGCATCGATAGCTCTGGGGCCAACGTCCGGACTTTC

clone_size: .
v_call: TRBV6-6
d_call: TRBD2
j_call: TRBJ2-2
cdr3_aa: CASSRTSGKSGELFF
cdr3_nt: TGTGCCAGCAGTCGGACTAGCGGGAAGAGCGGGGAGCTGTTTTTT

clone_size: .
v_call: TRBV29-1
d_call: .
j_call: TRBJ2-5
cdr3_aa: CGVSPGRQEKQYF
cdr3_nt: TGCGGCGTTTCCCCGGGACGACAGGAGAAGCAGTACTTC

clone_size: .
v_call: TRBV19
d_call: .
j_call: TRBJ2-1
cdr3_aa: CASSFLLGNEQFF
cdr3_nt: TGTGCCAGTAGCTTCCTCCTGGGGAATGAGCAGTTCTTC

clone_size: few
v_call: TRBV19
d_call: TRBD2
j_call: TRBJ2-1
cdr3_aa: CASSIYTSGGRNEQFF
cdr3_nt: TGTGCCAGTAGTATCTACACTAGCGGGGGCCGCAATGAGCAGTTCTTC

clone_size: few
v_call: TRBV20-1
d_call: TRBD2
j_call: TRBJ2-1
cdr3_aa: CSARRLAGGPVNEQFF
cdr3_nt: TGCAGTGCTAGACGACTAGCGGGAGGGCCGGTCAATGAGCAGTTCTTC

clone_size: few
v_call: TRBV20-1
d_call: .
j_call: TRBJ2-4
cdr3_aa: CGARRQGRWEQYF
cdr3_nt: TGCGGTGCTAGGAGGCAGGGCCGTTGGGAGCAGTACTTC

clone_size: .
v_call: TRBV20-1
d_call: .
j_call: TRBJ1-1
cdr3_aa: CSARGARVNTEAFF
cdr3_nt: TGCAGTGCTAGAGGGGCTCGGGTGAACACTGAAGCTTTCTTT

clone_size: .
v_call: TRBV28
d_call: TRBD1
j_call: TRBJ2-3
cdr3_aa: CASRGRGLIYTQYF
cdr3_nt: TGTGCCAGCAGAGGCAGGGGGTTGATTTATACGCAGTATTTT

clone_size: .
v_call: TRBV5-4
d_call: .
j_call: TRBJ2-7
cdr3_aa: CASRPGQGEQYF
cdr3_nt: TGTGCCAGCAGGCCTGGCCAGGGCGAGCAGTACTTC

clone_size: .
v_call: TRBV7-3
d_call: TRBD2
j_call: TRBJ2-1
cdr3_aa: CASSTGLAGANNEQFF
cdr3_nt: TGTGCCAGCAGCACCGGACTAGCGGGGGCGAACAATGAGCAGTTCTTC

clone_size: few
v_call: TRBV28
d_call: TRBD2
j_call: TRBJ2-3
cdr3_aa: CASSSSLAGAQRGTQYF
cdr3_nt: TGTGCCAGCAGTTCGTCCCTAGCGGGGGCCCAGAGGGGTACGCAGTATTTT

clone_size: many
v_call: TRBV10-3
d_call: .
j_call: TRBJ2-7
cdr3_aa: CAAQTGSEQYF
cdr3_nt: TGTGCCGCTCAGACGGGATCCGAGCAGTACTTC

clone_size: few
v_call: TRBV5-1
d_call: .
j_call: TRBJ1-4
cdr3_aa: CASSLAGGGPNEKRFF
cdr3_nt: TGCGCCAGCAGCTTGGCCGGAGGAGGGCCAAATGAAAAACGGTTTTTT

clone_size: few
v_call: TRBV5-1
d_call: .
j_call: TRBJ2-5
cdr3_aa: CASSLEGGVRETQYF
cdr3_nt: TGCGCCAGCAGCTTGGAAGGGGGTGTGAGAGAGACCCAGTACTTC

clone_size: .
v_call: TRBV9
d_call: TRBD1
j_call: TRBJ2-7
cdr3_aa: CVSSVGTGSYEQYF
cdr3_nt: TGTGTCAGCAGCGTCGGGACAGGTTCCTACGAGCAGTACTTC

clone_size: .
v_call: TRBV9
d_call: .
j_call: TRBJ1-2
cdr3_aa: CASSPEMGRPVGYTF
cdr3_nt: TGTGCCAGCAGCCCCGAAATGGGCCGACCCGTTGGCTACACCTTC

clone_size: few
v_call: TRBV4-3
d_call: TRBD2
j_call: TRBJ2-7
cdr3_aa: CASSRVRSAGGEQYF
cdr3_nt: TGCGCCAGCAGCCGGGTCCGGTCGGCGGGAGGCGAGCAGTACTTC

clone_size: many
v_call: TRBV7-3
d_call: TRBD2
j_call: TRBJ2-7
cdr3_aa: CASSLDPAGAREQYF
cdr3_nt: TGTGCCAGCAGCTTAGACCCAGCGGGGGCTCGCGAGCAGTACTTC

clone_size: few
v_call: TRBV4-3
d_call: .
j_call: TRBJ2-7
cdr3_aa: CASSQVADGSYEQYF
cdr3_nt: TGCGCCAGCAGCCAAGTGGCGGACGGATCCTACGAGCAGTACTTC

clone_size: few
v_call: TRBV6-5
d_call: .
j_call: TRBJ1-2
cdr3_aa: CASSYSYSGREGYTF
cdr3_nt: TGTGCCAGCAGTTACTCCTACTCAGGGAGGGAGGGCTACACCTTC

clone_size: few
v_call: TRBV20-1
d_call: TRBD2
j_call: TRBJ2-5
cdr3_aa: CSARDLSGRALHNEQYF
cdr3_nt: TGCAGTGCTAGAGACCTTAGCGGGAGGGCCTTACACAATGAGCAGTACTTC

clone_size: few
v_call: TRBV30
d_call: .
j_call: TRBJ1-2
cdr3_aa: CAWSSRALKYYGYTF
cdr3_nt: TGTGCCTGGAGTTCTAGGGCACTTAAGTACTATGGCTACACCTTC

clone_size: few
v_call: TRBV2
d_call: .
j_call: TRBJ2-7
cdr3_aa: CASSEVQGYEQYF
cdr3_nt: TGTGCCAGCAGTGAAGTTCAGGGATACGAGCAGTACTTC

clone_size: .
v_call: TRBV7-8
d_call: .
j_call: TRBJ2-1
cdr3_aa: CASSRDGDQSGEQFF
cdr3_nt: TGTGCCAGCAGCCGGGACGGCGATCAATCCGGTGAGCAGTTCTTC